This passage covers 20 T cell receptor beta chains from one sample sequenced in a study of shared clonotypes between healthy human individuals. Repertoires were generated with immunoSEQ multiplex PCR, while TCRdb's copy carries only in-frame clones and drops some. The table has about 490,000 clones, 79% seen once. Sample: PBMCs. The receptors here all came from a woman in her thirties or forties in good health. Some clones in this sample may be carry-over from other donors' samples.

The chain couples TRBV6-6 to TRBJ2-5; 11 positions match TRBD2. With 6 bases clipped from V and 7 bases from J, the junction kept 7 bases outside the gene matches. CDR3 length equals 14 residues. Germline CDR1 MNHNY, CDR2 SVGAGI (reference sequence). This CDR3 is CASRGLAVSGTQYF. The CDR3 DNA follows: TGTGCCAGCAGGGGACTAGCGGTATCCGGGACCCAGTACTTC.

As concerns this clone: The sample has other DNA sequences that encode this CDR3 too. The J gene is TRBJ1-2, the V gene TRBV28; D call uncertain. The germline gives CDR1 MDHEN, CDR2 SYDVKM. The CDR3 has 12 amino acids. V was cut by 4 bases and J by 0 bases, with 3 bases left in between. This chain's CDR3 is CASSSTNYGYTF. CDR3 nucleotide sequence: TGTGCCAGCAGTTCAACTAACTATGGCTACACCTTC.

This clone was counted once. The junction departs from the called germline gene at one end, perhaps through a read error. This CDR3 is CAGSQLGDTQYF. DNA for the CDR3: TGCGCCGGCAGCCAACTGGGAGATACGCAGTATTTT. The chain has TRBV4-1 and TRBJ2-3; D remains unclear. The CDR3 runs 12 residues. Germline CDR1 MGHRA, CDR2 YSYEKL.

The V call is TRBV10-2, the J call TRBJ2-2; 12 bases align to TRBD2. CDR3 length: 17 residues. Germline lookup yields CDR1 WSHSY and CDR2 SAAADI. Trimming cost V 4 bases and J 6 bases; bases outside gene matches: 9. The CDR3 DNA sequence: TGCGCCAGCAGTGGACTAGCGGGAGACTGGGGCCCCGGGGAGCTGTTTTTT. Protein sequence: CASSGLAGDWGPGELFF.

J is TRBJ2-1 and V is TRBV7-2, with 7 bases aligning to TRBD2. Germline CDR1 SGHTA, CDR2 FQGNSA. The CDR3 has 16 residues. V was clipped by 0 bases and J by 2 bases; unmatched bases: 4. The CDR3 DNA reads as TGTGCCAGCAGCTTAGCGCCCGGGACTACCTACAATGAGCAGTTCTTC. Protein sequence: CASSLAPGTTYNEQFF.

The rearrangement links TRBV28 to TRBJ1-1; D is possibly TRBD1 (6 bases). There are 15 residues in the CDR3. Deletions cut 7 bases from V and 2 bases from J, with 17 bases between. Germline assignment: CDR1 MDHEN and CDR2 SYDVKM. The CDR3 sequence: CASNLGYRANTEAFF. CDR3 coding DNA: TGTGCCAGCAACCTGGGATACAGGGCCAACACTGAAGCTTTCTTT.

V usage is TRBV30 and J usage is TRBJ1-2; 10 nucleotides match TRBD1. V shed 1 base, J shed 3 bases, and the junction held 5 bases outside the gene matches. The CDR3 totals 15 residues. From germline, CDR1 is GTSNPN and CDR2 SVGIG (reference sequence). The CDR3 DNA reads TGTGCCTGGAGTGACCTAGGGACAGGGGACTATGGCTACACCTTC. Protein sequence: CAWSDLGTGDYGYTF.

This clone showed up just a few times. The rearrangement links TRBV1 to TRBJ2-7. TRBV1 is a pseudogene. The CDR3 runs 13 residues. CDR3 in amino acids: CTSSQDRAGQKYF. As DNA, the CDR3 is TGCACCAGCAGCCAAGATCGGGCGGGACAAAAGTACTTC.

This sequence joins TRBV11-2 and TRBJ1-1; possible D gene TRBD1, 5 bases. Trimming cost V 5 bases and J 6 bases, with 13 bases left between them. Germline V gene lookup returns CDR1 SGHAT and CDR2 FQNNGV. The length of the CDR3 is 13 residues. The CDR3 nucleotides read TGTGCCAGCAGCCAGGAGCGGGGGTCTGAAGCTTTCTTT. Residues: CASSQERGSEAFF. The full variable domain, in which reference TRBV11-2 and TRBJ1-1 provide the parts outside the CDR3, is EAGVAQSPRYKIIEKRQSVAFWCNPISGHATLYWYQQILGQGPKLLIQFQNNGVVDDSQLPKDRFSAERLKGVDSTLKIQPAKLEDSAVYLCASSQERGSEAFFGQGTRLTVV.

Only one count was recorded for this clone. The chain carries TRBV6-1 and TRBJ2-1; 14 bases match TRBD2. The CDR3 totals 16 residues. J gave up 8 bases and V 2 bases, and 5 bases lay outside the gene matches. Per the germline V gene, CDR1 is MNHNS and CDR2 is SASEGT. The CDR3 DNA sequence: TGTGCCAGCAGTGAATTGGGACTAGCGGGAGCCTATGAGCAGTTCTTC. This encodes CASSELGLAGAYEQFF.

The chain carries TRBV29-1 and TRBJ2-5, with D possibly matching TRBD2 (5 bases). The last part of the DNA fits TRBJ2-7 better; the J call may be wrong. This CDR3 has 12 amino acids. Germline lookup yields CDR1 SQVTM and CDR2 ANQGSEA. The CDR3 protein is CSVVDLHYEQYF. CDR3 in DNA: TGCAGCGTTGTGGACTTACACTACGAGCAGTACTTC.

This chain uses TRBV28 with TRBJ1-5; D might be TRBD1 (5 bases). Germline values: CDR1 MDHEN, CDR2 SYDVKM. The CDR3 length is 15 residues. V shed 2 bases and J shed 7 bases, with 15 bases lying between them. The CDR3, as DNA: TGTGCCAGCAGTTTAATTAGGGGTCTAGGGCAGCCCCAGCATTTT. Translated: CASSLIRGLGQPQHF.

On this clone: Within the sample, other DNA sequences also encode this same CDR3. The rearrangement joins TRBV4-2 to TRBJ2-5; 10 bases map to TRBD2. The germline V gene has CDR1 LGHNA and CDR2 YNFKEQ. This CDR3 contains 15 residues. Trimming cost V 6 bases and J 5 bases; bases outside gene matches: 9. For the CDR3, the DNA is TGTGCCAGCAGTCGAACTAGCGGGACTCAGGAGACCCAGTACTTC. It codes for CASSRTSGTQETQYF.

The chain is built from TRBV7-2 and TRBJ1-5; D is undetermined. V was pared by 4 bases and J by 0 bases, with 1 base between. The CDR3 runs 12 residues. Per germline, CDR1 SGHTA and CDR2 FQGNSA. The CDR3 here is CASSYSNQPQHF. CDR3 in DNA: TGTGCCAGCAGCTATAGCAATCAGCCCCAGCATTTT.

The CDR3 spells CASKGGTSGYQETQYF. CDR3 DNA sequence: TGTGCCAGTAAAGGGGGGACTAGCGGGTACCAAGAGACCCAGTACTTC. The chain employs TRBV19 and TRBJ2-5; 12 nucleotides agree with TRBD2. With 7 bases clipped from V and 0 bases from J, the junction kept 6 bases outside the gene matches. Germline assignment: CDR1 LNHDA and CDR2 SQIVND (reference sequence). This CDR3 is built from 16 residues.

The chain is built from TRBV7-3 and TRBJ1-4; 7 bases are shared with TRBD1. V dropped 6 bases and J dropped 5; count of bases not matched to a gene: 9. Germline CDR1 is SGHTA and CDR2 is FQGTGA. CDR3 length: 15 amino acids. The CDR3 nucleotides read TGTGCCAGCAGGTTACGTTCAGGGGGGAATGAAAAACTGTTTTTT. It translates to CASRLRSGGNEKLFF.

The chain carries TRBV28 and TRBJ1-3; tentatively, D is TRBD1 (6 bases). Per the germline V gene, CDR1 is MDHEN and CDR2 is SYDVKM. The CDR3 contains 17 residues. V lost 3 bases and J 0 bases, leaving 15 bases between the germline ends. The DNA for the CDR3 is TGTGCCAGCAGTTTTGGGGGGACATTGAGCTCTGGAAACACCATATATTTT. Its translation is CASSFGGTLSSGNTIYF.

This chain connects TRBV27 to TRBJ2-1, with 10 nucleotides matching TRBD2. This CDR3 has 18 amino acids. With V trimmed by 5 bases and J by 5 bases, 15 bases remained unmatched. Germline CDR1 is MNHEY and CDR2 is SMNVEV (reference sequence). CDR3 sequence: CASSPRMRASGSNNEQFF. The CDR3 DNA reads as TGTGCCAGCAGTCCCCGCATGCGGGCTAGCGGGAGTAACAATGAGCAGTTCTTC.

The chain has TRBV29-1 and TRBJ2-1; 7 bases align to TRBD1. The CDR3 runs 13 residues. V gave up 7 bases and J gave up 3 bases; unmatched junction bases: 6. Per germline, CDR1 SQVTM and CDR2 ANQGSEA. CDR3 amino acids: CSGTTGRYNEQFF. DNA for the CDR3: TGCAGCGGCACGACAGGGCGCTACAATGAGCAGTTCTTC.

The J gene is TRBJ1-2, the V gene TRBV7-2; unclear D gene. The CDR3 is made up of 13 amino acids. Germline values: CDR1 SGHTA, CDR2 FQGNSA. V was clipped by 3 bases and J by 3 bases, with 8 bases between them. Written as DNA, the CDR3 is TGTGCCAGCAGCTTCGGGCGGGACTATGGCTACACCTTC. Encoded protein: CASSFGRDYGYTF.